Presented here are 21 T cell receptor beta chains from one specimen sequenced in a study of early T cells in non-severe SARS-CoV-2 infection. TCRdb called the 5' RACE reads again in MiXCR, with one record for every CDR3 protein. The table lists approximately 28,000 distinct CDR3 sequences, 5% to 6.5% of them singletons. The material was whole blood, obtained at baseline. Receptor source: an adult who was a healthcare worker with PCR-confirmed SARS-CoV-2 infection or an uninfected control (not recorded which).

This clonotype has a count of ten or more. CDR3: CASTDGTALAKNIQYF. The CDR3 coding sequence is TGTGCCAGCACCGATGGGACAGCCTTAGCCAAAAACATTCAGTACTTC. V is TRBV6-2 or TRBV6-3 and J is TRBJ2-4; 7 bases match TRBD1. V was pared by 7 bases and J by 0 bases, with 9 bases of the junction left unmatched. Looked up from germline, CDR1 is MNHEY and CDR2 is SVGEGT. The CDR3 is 16 amino acids.

This clonotype showed up many times. The CDR3 region is CASSLTGTESTGELFF. DNA for the CDR3: TGCGCCAGCAGCTTAACTGGGACAGAGTCCACCGGGGAGCTGTTTTTT. This chain uses TRBV5-1 with TRBJ2-2; 7 nucleotides agree with TRBD1. J gave up 4 bases and V 2 bases, and 8 bases lay outside the gene matches. CDR1 SGHRS and CDR2 YFSETQ come from the germline V gene. The CDR3 runs to 16 residues.

This clonotype was seen at least ten times. The rearrangement joins TRBV12-3 or TRBV12-4 to TRBJ1-2, with D perhaps TRBD1 (5 bases). The CDR3 sequence is 15 residues long. The V end was cut by 4 bases, the J end by 7 bases, with 19 bases between. CDR3 coding DNA: TGTGCCAGCAGTTCGGGGCCAGTAGTCCAAGGTGGCTACACCTTC. This sequence encodes CASSSGPVVQGGYTF.

This clonotype has a count of ten or more. The chain recombines TRBV29-1 with TRBJ2-1; TRBD1 is a possible D gene (6 bases). CDR1 is SQVTM, CDR2 ANQGSEA, per germline. The CDR3 is 10 amino acids. The V end was cut by 4 bases, the J end by 12 bases, with 10 bases between. This chain's CDR3 is CSVGDTGQFF. DNA of the CDR3: TGCAGCGTTGGGGACACCGGGCAGTTCTTC.

This clonotype occurred many times. The gene calls are TRBV18 and TRBJ1-2; 7 positions agree with TRBD1. V dropped 4 bases and J dropped 2; count of bases not matched to a gene: 1. Per germline, CDR1 KGHSH and CDR2 LQKENI. This CDR3 region has 13 residues. CDR3 nucleotide sequence: TGTGCCAGCTCACAGGACAGGAACTATGGCTACACCTTC. Its translation is CASSQDRNYGYTF.

The V call is TRBV20-1, the J call TRBJ1-1; possible D gene TRBD1, 5 bases. The CDR3 has 13 residues. Trimming pared 3 bases from V and 1 base from J, leaving 9 bases between. CDR1 DFQATT and CDR2 SNEGSKA come from the germline V gene (reference sequence). The CDR3 DNA follows: TGCAGTGCTAGTAAGACAGCGAACACTGAAGCTTTCTTT. It encodes CSASKTANTEAFF.

This clonotype was seen repeatedly, ten times or more. The chain recombines TRBV6-1 with TRBJ2-3; D ambiguous. V gave up 6 bases and J gave up 9 bases, with 13 bases separating them. This CDR3 contains 12 residues. Germline V gene sequence: CDR1 MNHNS, CDR2 SASEGT. CDR3 in amino acids: CASSSFLPTQYF. The CDR3 DNA reads TGTGCCAGCAGCAGTTTCCTCCCCACGCAGTATTTT.

The sample holds many counts of this clonotype. The J gene is TRBJ2-3, the V gene TRBV9; D is ambiguous. From germline, CDR1 is SGDLS and CDR2 YYNGEE. This CDR3 has 15 residues. Trimming took off 0 bases at V and 2 bases at J, with 10 bases between the two ends. In DNA, the CDR3 is TGTGCCAGCAGCGTAGAGGTGTATTCCACAGATACGCAGTATTTT. It translates to CASSVEVYSTDTQYF.

This clonotype was observed at least ten times. The chain combines TRBV9 with TRBJ2-1; 10 bases agree with TRBD2. Trimming at V came to 3 bases and at J to 4 bases, leaving 7 bases not matched to a gene. Germline values: CDR1 SGDLS, CDR2 YYNGEE. This CDR3 contains 16 residues. As DNA, the CDR3 is TGTGCCAGCAGCGCTATGAGCGGGAGGGATTACAATGAGCAGTTCTTC. Encoded protein: CASSAMSGRDYNEQFF.

The CDR3 region has the DNA TGTGCCTGGAGCCCCCCCCCGCCCCGGAGCAATCAGCCCCAGCATTTT. It yields the protein CAWSPPPPRSNQPQHF. J is TRBJ1-5 and V is TRBV30; D unresolved. The germline V gene has CDR1 GTSNPN and CDR2 SVGIG (reference sequence). The V end lost 3 bases, the J end lost 1 base, and 16 bases lay between the germline ends. CDR3 length equals 16 residues.

This clonotype was seen a few times. V gene TRBV28 combines with J gene TRBJ1-6; D not certain. This CDR3 comprises 12 residues. V shed 2 bases and J shed 6 bases, with 2 bases lying between them. The germline V gene encodes CDR1 MDHEN and CDR2 SYDVKM. CDR3 sequence (DNA): TGTGCCAGCAGTTTAACTAATTCACCCCTCCACTTT. It specifies CASSLTNSPLHF.

The rearrangement links TRBV19 to TRBJ1-2, with 8 bases that match TRBD1. This CDR3 is 13 amino acids long. Germline V gives CDR1 LNHDA, CDR2 SQIVND (reference sequence). Trimming took 9 bases from V and 4 from J; bases not matched to a gene: 7. The CDR3 here is CASETQGVYGYTF. CDR3 coding DNA: TGTGCCAGCGAGACACAGGGGGTCTATGGCTACACCTTC.

In this sample, this clonotype turned up many times. This rearrangement joins TRBV27 to TRBJ1-5, with 8 bases lining up with TRBD1. Per the germline V gene, CDR1 is MNHEY and CDR2 is SMNVEV (reference sequence). V lost 8 bases, J lost 0 bases, and 3 bases stayed unmatched. The CDR3 consists of 14 residues. CDR3 nucleotide sequence: TGTGCCAGCGGAGGACAGGGTAGCAATCAGCCCCAGCATTTT. Translated: CASGGQGSNQPQHF.

At least ten counts were recorded for this clonotype. The chain is built from TRBV7-9 and TRBJ2-1; D gene ambiguous. Trimming removed 5 bases from V and 0 bases from J, with 11 bases in between. CDR3 size: 15 residues. From germline, CDR1 is SEHNR and CDR2 FQNEAQ (reference sequence). The DNA of the CDR3 is TGTGCCAGCAGCACAATTTTCAGCTCCTACAATGAGCAGTTCTTC. It translates to CASSTIFSSYNEQFF.

In this sample, this clonotype turned up many times. Here the CDR3 DNA reads TGCGCCAGCAGCCGCCAGATTGAAGCGGTAGCCAAAAACATTCAGTACTTC. Its translation: CASSRQIEAVAKNIQYF. The chain has TRBV4-1 and TRBJ2-4; the D gene is possibly TRBD2 (5 bases). Germline CDR1 MGHRA, CDR2 YSYEKL. The CDR3 has 17 amino acids. The V and J ends lost 4 bases and 0 bases respectively, with 16 bases between them.

This clonotype has at least ten counts. The chain uses TRBV20-1 and TRBJ1-1, with D unresolved. The V and J ends lost 1 base and 4 bases respectively, with 4 bases between them. Germline V lookup: CDR1 DFQATT, CDR2 SNEGSKA (reference sequence). This CDR3 has 11 residues. CDR3 DNA: TGCAGTGCTAGAGGTGGCACTGAAGCTTTCTTT. This sequence encodes CSARGGTEAFF.

This clonotype was found many times. The CDR3 loop is CAWSDGRGLNEQFF. CDR3 sequence (DNA): TGTGCCTGGAGTGACGGGAGGGGTCTCAATGAGCAGTTCTTC. V is TRBV30 and J is TRBJ2-1; 8 nucleotides match TRBD2. V trimming: 1 base; J trimming: 6 bases; junction bases outside the gene matches: 5. The CDR3 consists of 14 residues. Germline V CDR1 and CDR2: GTSNPN, SVGIG (reference sequence).

This clonotype was recorded a few times. The chain couples TRBV12-3 or TRBV12-4 to TRBJ2-7; D is possibly TRBD2 (5 bases). This CDR3 has 12 amino acids. With 5 bases removed from V and 5 bases from J, the gap between germline ends came to 10 bases. CDR3 sequence reads: CASSPGSDEQYF. In DNA, the CDR3 is TGTGCCAGCAGTCCGGGGAGCGACGAGCAGTACTTC.

This chain links TRBV4-2 with TRBJ2-5, with TRBD2 matching over 8 bases. The CDR3 covers 15 residues. Germline V gives CDR1 LGHNA, CDR2 YNFKEQ. V lost 1 base and J lost 0; bases outside the gene matches: 1. The CDR3, as DNA: TGTGCCAGCAGCCAAGTGCGGGGGGACCAAGAGACCCAGTACTTC. This sequence encodes CASSQVRGDQETQYF.

This clonotype was seen more than once but under ten times. The chain recombines TRBV12-2 with TRBJ2-3; the table's D call TRBD2 went unverified against the DNA. TRBV12-2 is classified as a pseudogene. The CDR3 spans 17 residues. The CDR3 sequence: CARSDTGTNWSGDTQYF. Here the CDR3 DNA reads TGTGCAAGGAGCGACACAGGGACTAATTGGTCCGGAGATACGCAGTATTTT.

In DNA, the CDR3 is TGTGCCAGCAGCCAAGATCGGACAGCGGGAGGGCCAAGGATTGAGCAGTTCTTC. Translating gives CASSQDRTAGGPRIEQFF. V usage is TRBV3-1 and J usage is TRBJ2-1, with TRBD2 matching over 10 bases. Trimming cost V 0 bases and J 9 bases; bases outside gene matches: 14. CDR1 is LGHDT and CDR2 is YNNKEL in the germline V gene (reference sequence). The CDR3 length is 18 residues.